This T cell receptor beta chain emerged from a study of CD8 T cell repertoires and HIV-1 epitope variants. Overall study context: Separate wells received one of Twenty-five Gag or Nef variant peptides. Separate from the cultures, 1M uncultured T cells served as baseline.

About this clone: Its matching antigen is unknown.

TCRdb's copy holds only in-frame clones and misses some; the assay was immunoSEQ multiplex PCR. Among 4,500 to 6,500 clones listed, about three fifths were seen once. The study's findings and limits: Nine antigen-specific TCR beta clonotypes were found; roughly six seemed cross-reactive to variants.

J lost 0 bases, V lost 2 bases, and 6 bases had no gene match. Germline CDR1 and CDR2: SGHRS and YFSETQ. CDR3 length: 17 amino acids. The V and J genes are TRBV5-1 and TRBJ1-1; 11 bases match TRBD1. This TCR derives from a male donor with HIV. Sequenced sample: cultured CD8+ T cells derived from PBMCs. The DNA of the CDR3 is TGCGCCAGCAGCTTAGACGGACAGGGGGCCTTGAACACTGAAGCTTTCTTT. The encoded protein is CASSLDGQGALNTEAFF.